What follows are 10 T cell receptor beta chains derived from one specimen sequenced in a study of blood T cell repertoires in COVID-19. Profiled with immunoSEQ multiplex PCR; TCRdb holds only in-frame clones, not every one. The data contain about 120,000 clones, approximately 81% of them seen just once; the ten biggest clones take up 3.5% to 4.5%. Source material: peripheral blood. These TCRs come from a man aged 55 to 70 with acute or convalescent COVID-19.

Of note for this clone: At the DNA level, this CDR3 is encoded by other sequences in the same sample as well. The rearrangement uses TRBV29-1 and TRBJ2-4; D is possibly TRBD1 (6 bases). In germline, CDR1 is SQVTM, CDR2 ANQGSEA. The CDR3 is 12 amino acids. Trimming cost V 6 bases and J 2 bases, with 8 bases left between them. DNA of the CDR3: TGCAGCGTGCAGGGGACCAAAAACATTCAGTACTTC. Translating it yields CSVQGTKNIQYF.

In DNA form, the CDR3 reads TGCGCCAGCAGCCAACTCGGGACTAGCGGTATTGAGCAGTTCTTC. Its protein is CASSQLGTSGIEQFF. V and J are TRBV4-1 and TRBJ2-1; 11 bases fit TRBD2. V lost 2 bases to trimming and J lost 9 bases; unmatched junction nucleotides: 6. CDR1 is MGHRA, CDR2 YSYEKL, per germline. The CDR3 has 15 amino acids.

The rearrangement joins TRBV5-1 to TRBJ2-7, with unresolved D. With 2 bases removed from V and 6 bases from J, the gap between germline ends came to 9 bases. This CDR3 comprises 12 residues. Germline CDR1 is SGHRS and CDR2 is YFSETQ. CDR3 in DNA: TGCGCCAGCAGCTTAATCGTCGGCGAGCAGTACTTC. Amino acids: CASSLIVGEQYF.

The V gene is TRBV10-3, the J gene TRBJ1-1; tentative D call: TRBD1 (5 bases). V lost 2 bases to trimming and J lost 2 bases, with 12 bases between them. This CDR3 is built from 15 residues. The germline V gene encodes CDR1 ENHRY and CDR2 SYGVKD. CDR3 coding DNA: TGTGCCATCAGTGAGAGGAGTACAGGAAACACTGAAGCTTTCTTT. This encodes CAISERSTGNTEAFF.

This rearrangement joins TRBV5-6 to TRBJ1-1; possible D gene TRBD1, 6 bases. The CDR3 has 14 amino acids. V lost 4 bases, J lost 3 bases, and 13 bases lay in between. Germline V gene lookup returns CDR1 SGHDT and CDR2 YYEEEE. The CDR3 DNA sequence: TGTGCCAGCAGCCCACTGGGGGGGCACACTGAAGCTTTCTTT. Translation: CASSPLGGHTEAFF.

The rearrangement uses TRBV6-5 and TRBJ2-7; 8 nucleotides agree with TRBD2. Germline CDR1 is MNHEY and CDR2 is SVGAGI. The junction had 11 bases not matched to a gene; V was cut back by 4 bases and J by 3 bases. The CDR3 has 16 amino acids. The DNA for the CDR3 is TGTGCCAGCAGTTTCCGGGGAGCGGGGGATTACTACGAGCAGTACTTC. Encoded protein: CASSFRGAGDYYEQYF.

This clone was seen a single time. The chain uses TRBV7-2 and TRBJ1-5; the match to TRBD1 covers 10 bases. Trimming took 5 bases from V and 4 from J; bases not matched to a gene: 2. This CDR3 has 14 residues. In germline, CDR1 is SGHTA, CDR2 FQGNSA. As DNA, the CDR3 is TGTGCCAGCAGCAAGGACAGGGGGAATCAGCCCCAGCATTTT. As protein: CASSKDRGNQPQHF.

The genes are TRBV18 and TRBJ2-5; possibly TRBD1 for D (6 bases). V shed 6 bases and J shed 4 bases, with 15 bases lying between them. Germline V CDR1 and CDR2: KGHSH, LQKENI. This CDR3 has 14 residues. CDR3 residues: CASSPSGGRETQYF. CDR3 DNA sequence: TGTGCCAGCTCCCCCAGTGGGGGCCGAGAGACCCAGTACTTC.

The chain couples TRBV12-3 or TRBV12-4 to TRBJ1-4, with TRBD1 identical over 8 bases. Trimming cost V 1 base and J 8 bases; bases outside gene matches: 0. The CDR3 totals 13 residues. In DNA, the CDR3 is TGTGCCAGCAGTTTAGGGACAGGGGAAAAACTGTTTTTT. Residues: CASSLGTGEKLFF.

The CDR3 is CASSLVTGDNTEAFF. The CDR3 nucleotides are TGTGCCAGCAGCTTAGTGACAGGGGACAACACTGAAGCTTTCTTT. V usage is TRBV7-9 and J usage is TRBJ1-1; 8 bases align to TRBD1. The CDR3 is 15 residues long. CDR1 SEHNR and CDR2 FQNEAQ come from the germline V gene (reference sequence). Trimming took 1 base from V and 2 from J; bases not matched to a gene: 3. Filled out from reference TRBV7-9 and TRBJ1-1, the complete variable domain reads DTGVSQNPRHKITKRGQNVTFRCDPISEHNRLYWYRQTLGQGPEFLTYFQNEAQLEKSRLLSDRFSAERPKGSFSTLEIQRTEQGDSAMYLCASSLVTGDNTEAFFGQGTRLTVV.